This entry lists 11 T cell receptor beta chains sequenced from one sample in a study of cytomegalovirus exposure and HLA in healthy donors. Assay: immunoSEQ multiplex PCR; the TCRdb copy retains only in-frame clones and omits some. The top ten hold approximately 1.5% of the sample, which has some 140,000 clones, roughly 81% seen once. Sequenced: PBMCs. The source is a woman aged 25 to 45 in good health and CMV-seronegative.

This CDR3 reads CASSLGGGEQYF. CDR3 nucleotide sequence: TGTGCCAGCAGTTTAGGGGGAGGCGAGCAGTACTTC. The genes are TRBV27 and TRBJ2-7, with D tentatively TRBD2 (6 bases). V was shortened by 2 bases and J by 6 bases, with 8 bases between the two germline ends. The CDR3 is made up of 12 amino acids. Per germline, CDR1 MNHEY and CDR2 SMNVEV (reference sequence).

The V gene is TRBV12-5, the J gene TRBJ1-2, with a weak D call TRBD1 (5 bases). Per germline, CDR1 LGHNT and CDR2 FRNRAP. This CDR3 has 14 amino acids. Trimming shortened V by 4 bases and J by 3 bases, and 12 bases separated the two germline ends. The CDR3 sequence is CASGWEFRDYGYTF. As DNA, the CDR3 is TGTGCTAGTGGTTGGGAATTCAGGGACTATGGCTACACCTTC.

The chain is built from TRBV6-1 and TRBJ2-3; D uncertain. The V gene's germline CDR1 is MNHNS and CDR2 SASEGT. The CDR3 length is 15 residues. Trimming removed 1 base at V and 0 bases at J, with 8 bases between. The CDR3 reads CASSEGQTSTDTQYF. Here the CDR3 DNA reads TGTGCCAGCAGTGAAGGGCAGACAAGCACAGATACGCAGTATTTT.

The V call is TRBV7-2, the J call TRBJ2-3, with a possible D match to TRBD2 (6 bases). Germline V gives CDR1 SGHTA, CDR2 FQGNSA. V was clipped by 1 base and J by 0 bases, with 8 bases between them. The CDR3 covers 15 residues. CDR3 nucleotides: TGTGCCAGCAGCTTAGGGACTACTAGCACAGATACGCAGTATTTT. It specifies CASSLGTTSTDTQYF.

The chain joins TRBV11-2 to TRBJ1-2, with D possibly TRBD1 on 5 matching bases. The V and J ends lost 0 bases and 0 bases respectively, with 8 bases between them. Germline V gene data show CDR1 as SGHAT and CDR2 as FQNNGV. The CDR3 spans 15 residues. In DNA form, the CDR3 reads TGTGCCAGCAGCTTAGATTCAGGGACTAACTATGGCTACACCTTC. Translation gives CASSLDSGTNYGYTF.

The rearrangement joins TRBV19 to TRBJ1-4; D possibly corresponds to TRBD1 (5 bases). Germline assignment: CDR1 LNHDA and CDR2 SQIVND (reference sequence). The V gene lost 5 bases and the J gene lost 5 bases, with 15 bases spanning the gap. The CDR3 loop spans 15 amino acids. The CDR3 coding sequence is TGTGCCAGTAGTCGGATCGGGGGAGGGAATGAAAAACTGTTTTTT. It yields the protein CASSRIGGGNEKLFF.

The chain has TRBV27 and TRBJ1-1, with D possibly matching TRBD1 (5 bases). This CDR3 region has 13 residues. Trimming removed 5 bases at V and 3 bases at J, with 10 bases between. Per germline, CDR1 MNHEY and CDR2 SMNVEV (reference sequence). The CDR3 DNA sequence: TGTGCCAGCAGTAAGAAAGGGGACACTGAAGCTTTCTTT. Protein: CASSKKGDTEAFF.

This sequence joins TRBV27 and TRBJ1-1, with TRBD1 as a possible D gene (5 bases). The CDR3 extends over 14 amino acids. Trimming left V 3 bases short and J 4 bases short, with 12 bases between. The germline V gene encodes CDR1 MNHEY and CDR2 SMNVEV (reference sequence). CDR3 nucleotides: TGTGCCAGCAGTTTTCGGGGGTTGAGCACTGAAGCTTTCTTT. Protein sequence: CASSFRGLSTEAFF.

The V call is TRBV7-9, the J call TRBJ1-1, with 7 bases fitting TRBD1. CDR1 and CDR2 (germline): SEHNR, FQNEAQ (reference sequence). This CDR3 is 14 amino acids long. V was clipped by 4 bases and J by 4 bases; unmatched bases: 6. The CDR3 bases are TGTGCCAGCAGCTCGACAGGGTTAGGCACTGAAGCTTTCTTT. This gives the protein CASSSTGLGTEAFF.

The chain couples TRBV2 to TRBJ1-5; D call uncertain. CDR3 length: 13 residues. Germline CDR1 SNHLY, CDR2 FYNNEI. Trimming took off 6 bases at V and 6 bases at J, with 12 bases between the two ends. For the CDR3, the DNA is TGTGCCAGCAGCGCCCGGGAAGGTCAGCCCCAGCATTTT. It specifies CASSAREGQPQHF.

The J gene is TRBJ1-2, the V gene TRBV2; D perhaps matches TRBD1 (5 bases). Germline CDR1 and CDR2: SNHLY and FYNNEI. The CDR3 contains 16 residues. V was clipped by 1 base and J by 7 bases, with 19 bases between them. CDR3 DNA sequence: TGTGCCAGCAGTGAAGAGTCGGGGGTCATGATCCCTGGCTACACCTTC. It encodes CASSEESGVMIPGYTF.